This TCR beta chain was identified during a study of blood T cell repertoires in COVID-19. Deletions cut 1 base from V and 11 bases from J, with 16 bases between. The CDR3 covers 14 residues. Per germline, CDR1 LGHDT and CDR2 YNNKEL (reference sequence). The authors' processing: Quantification of nucleated cells was approximated via reference gene primer amplification. Sequencing used immunoSEQ multiplex PCR; TCRdb keeps in-frame clones, though not all of them. V and J calls plus clone size are reproduced from that table; the DNA served to infer D and trimming. The table records approximately 330,000 clones, just over 85% of them present only once.

The material sequenced was PBMCs or T cells enriched from blood (not recorded which). The V and J genes are TRBV3-1 (or the pseudogene TRBV3-2) and TRBJ2-3; the D is unclear. This clonotype was sampled from a woman between 40 and 50 years old with acute COVID-19. CDR3 loop: CASSQVGASSGQYF. Here the CDR3 DNA reads TGTGCCAGCAGCCAAGTTGGAGCCTCCTCGGGGCAGTATTTT.